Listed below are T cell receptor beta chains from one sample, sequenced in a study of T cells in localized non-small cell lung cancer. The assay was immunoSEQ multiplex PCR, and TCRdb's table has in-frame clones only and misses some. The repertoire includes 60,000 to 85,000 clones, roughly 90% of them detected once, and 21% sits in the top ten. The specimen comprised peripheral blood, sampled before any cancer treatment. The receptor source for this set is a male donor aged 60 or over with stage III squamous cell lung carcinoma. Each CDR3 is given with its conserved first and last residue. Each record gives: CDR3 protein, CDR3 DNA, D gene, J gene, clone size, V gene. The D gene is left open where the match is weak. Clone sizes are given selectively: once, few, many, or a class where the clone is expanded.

CDR3 protein: CASSDRGLGEETQYF; CDR3 DNA: TGTGCCAGCAGTGACAGGGGGCTTGGGGAAGAGACCCAGTACTTC; D gene: TRBD1; J gene: TRBJ2-5; clone size: .; V gene: TRBV6-6
CDR3 protein: CASGSGLAGGPGDTQYF; CDR3 DNA: TGTGCTAGTGGCTCCGGACTAGCGGGGGGGCCTGGAGATACGCAGTATTTT; D gene: TRBD2; J gene: TRBJ2-3; clone size: .; V gene: TRBV12-5
CDR3 protein: CASSSGLHYNSPLHF; CDR3 DNA: TGTGCCAGCAGTTCGGGACTGCACTATAATTCACCCCTCCACTTT; D gene: .; J gene: TRBJ1-6; clone size: .; V gene: TRBV6-5
CDR3 protein: CACRDRGRYNSPLHF; CDR3 DNA: TGTGCCTGCCGGGACAGGGGGAGATATAATTCACCCCTCCACTTT; D gene: TRBD1; J gene: TRBJ1-6; clone size: .; V gene: TRBV7-2
CDR3 protein: CASSSVQGRTDTQYF; CDR3 DNA: TGTGCCAGCAGCTCCGTACAGGGCCGCACAGATACGCAGTATTTT; D gene: .; J gene: TRBJ2-3; clone size: .; V gene: TRBV7-3
CDR3 protein: CASSPSSSDFGNTIYF; CDR3 DNA: TGTGCCAGCTCACCAAGCTCCAGTGATTTTGGAAACACCATATATTTT; D gene: .; J gene: TRBJ1-3; clone size: .; V gene: TRBV18
CDR3 protein: CARGLAGLSGETQYF; CDR3 DNA: TGTGCCCGCGGACTAGCGGGCTTATCGGGGGAGACCCAGTACTTC; D gene: TRBD2; J gene: TRBJ2-5; clone size: once; V gene: TRBV2
CDR3 protein: CAWSVLRGEVYEQYF; CDR3 DNA: TGTGCCTGGAGTGTACTCAGGGGAGAGGTCTACGAGCAGTACTTC; D gene: .; J gene: TRBJ2-7; clone size: .; V gene: TRBV30
CDR3 protein: CASNYWGSGELFF; CDR3 DNA: TGTGCCAGTAACTATTGGGGATCCGGGGAGCTGTTTTTT; D gene: .; J gene: TRBJ2-2; clone size: .; V gene: TRBV19
CDR3 protein: CASRDSTEGYEQYF; CDR3 DNA: TGCGCCAGCAGGGACAGCACAGAAGGTTACGAGCAGTACTTC; D gene: .; J gene: TRBJ2-7; clone size: .; V gene: TRBV10-2
CDR3 protein: CASSSASGGDQETQYF; CDR3 DNA: TGTGCCAGCAGTTCCGCTAGCGGGGGGGATCAAGAGACCCAGTACTTC; D gene: TRBD2; J gene: TRBJ2-5; clone size: .; V gene: TRBV28
CDR3 protein: CASSGRLAETQYF; CDR3 DNA: TGTGCCAGCAGCGGGAGACTGGCAGAGACCCAGTACTTC; D gene: .; J gene: TRBJ2-5; clone size: .; V gene: TRBV7-9
CDR3 protein: CASSFGDRVSGEQYF; CDR3 DNA: TGTGCCAGCAGCTTTGGTGACAGGGTATCGGGCGAGCAGTACTTC; D gene: TRBD1; J gene: TRBJ2-7; clone size: medium-sized; V gene: TRBV7-2
CDR3 protein: CASSDPRRSGNTIYF; CDR3 DNA: TGCGCCAGCAGCGATCCACGGCGCTCTGGAAACACCATATATTTT; D gene: .; J gene: TRBJ1-3; clone size: .; V gene: TRBV4-1
CDR3 protein: CASALYEQYF; CDR3 DNA: TGTGCCAGCGCGTTGTACGAGCAGTACTTC; D gene: .; J gene: TRBJ2-7; clone size: .; V gene: TRBV6-5
CDR3 protein: CAWSVTQGSYTF; CDR3 DNA: TGTGCCTGGAGTGTAACCCAGGGGAGTTACACCTTC; D gene: .; J gene: TRBJ1-2; clone size: .; V gene: TRBV30
CDR3 protein: CASSSRQINQPQHF; CDR3 DNA: TGTGCCAGCAGCTCCCGACAGATCAATCAGCCCCAGCATTTT; D gene: .; J gene: TRBJ1-5; clone size: .; V gene: TRBV7-9
CDR3 protein: CATSRGRGASEKLFF; CDR3 DNA: TGTGCCACCAGCAGAGGTCGGGGGGCGAGTGAAAAACTGTTTTTT; D gene: .; J gene: TRBJ1-4; clone size: .; V gene: TRBV15
CDR3 protein: CAWTLNRDSPLHF; CDR3 DNA: TGTGCCTGGACCCTAAACCGGGATTCACCCCTCCACTTT; D gene: .; J gene: TRBJ1-6; clone size: .; V gene: TRBV30
CDR3 protein: CASSYSKGQGANYGYTF; CDR3 DNA: TGTGCCAGCAGTTACTCGAAGGGACAGGGTGCCAACTATGGCTACACCTTC; D gene: TRBD1; J gene: TRBJ1-2; clone size: .; V gene: TRBV6-7
CDR3 protein: CASSFPGPGRIHNEQFF; CDR3 DNA: TGTGCCAGCAGTTTTCCAGGGCCGGGACGTATTCACAATGAGCAGTTCTTC; D gene: .; J gene: TRBJ2-1; clone size: .; V gene: TRBV28
CDR3 protein: CASSLEGQGSYEQYF; CDR3 DNA: TGTGCCAGCAGCTTAGAGGGACAGGGGTCCTACGAGCAGTACTTC; D gene: TRBD1; J gene: TRBJ2-7; clone size: .; V gene: TRBV7-2
CDR3 protein: CASSRSGGLETQYF; CDR3 DNA: TGTGCCAGCAGCCGAAGTGGGGGGCTGGAGACCCAGTACTTC; D gene: .; J gene: TRBJ2-5; clone size: .; V gene: TRBV7-6
CDR3 protein: CAISDYRESSYEQYF; CDR3 DNA: TGTGCCATCAGTGACTACAGGGAAAGCTCCTACGAGCAGTACTTC; D gene: .; J gene: TRBJ2-7; clone size: .; V gene: TRBV10-3
CDR3 protein: CASSLEDGVTEAFF; CDR3 DNA: TGTGCCAGCAGCTTAGAGGATGGGGTCACTGAAGCTTTCTTT; D gene: .; J gene: TRBJ1-1; clone size: .; V gene: TRBV7-2
CDR3 protein: CASTRGAGTGELFF; CDR3 DNA: TGTGCCAGCACCCGCGGGGCAGGCACCGGGGAGCTGTTTTTT; D gene: .; J gene: TRBJ2-2; clone size: .; V gene: TRBV6-5
CDR3 protein: CASSKDRGAYEQYF; CDR3 DNA: TGTGCCAGCAGCAAGGACAGGGGCGCCTACGAGCAGTACTTC; D gene: TRBD1; J gene: TRBJ2-7; clone size: .; V gene: TRBV7-7
CDR3 protein: CASRDRDLETQYF; CDR3 DNA: TGTGCCAGCAGAGACAGGGATCTTGAGACCCAGTACTTC; D gene: TRBD1; J gene: TRBJ2-5; clone size: .; V gene: TRBV28
CDR3 protein: CASSYTANYGYTF; CDR3 DNA: TGTGCCAGCAGTTACACAGCTAACTATGGCTACACCTTC; D gene: .; J gene: TRBJ1-2; clone size: .; V gene: TRBV6-6
CDR3 protein: CASSFFYRGGDTEAFF; CDR3 DNA: TGCGCCAGCAGCTTCTTCTACAGGGGAGGGGACACTGAAGCTTTCTTT; D gene: TRBD1; J gene: TRBJ1-1; clone size: .; V gene: TRBV4-1
CDR3 protein: CASSLKGRASGGYTF; CDR3 DNA: TGTGCCAGCAGTCTTAAGGGTAGGGCATCAGGTGGCTACACCTTC; D gene: .; J gene: TRBJ1-2; clone size: .; V gene: TRBV7-8
CDR3 protein: CASSLDGQGIYGYTF; CDR3 DNA: TGCGCCAGCAGCTTGGATGGACAGGGGATCTATGGCTACACCTTC; D gene: TRBD1; J gene: TRBJ1-2; clone size: once; V gene: TRBV5-1
CDR3 protein: CASSDQKAGQGRETQYF; CDR3 DNA: TGTGCCAGCAGTGACCAAAAAGCGGGACAGGGCCGTGAGACCCAGTACTTC; D gene: TRBD1; J gene: TRBJ2-5; clone size: .; V gene: TRBV6-4
CDR3 protein: CASSQERMTDTQYF; CDR3 DNA: TGCGCCAGCAGCCAAGAGAGGATGACAGATACGCAGTATTTT; D gene: .; J gene: TRBJ2-3; clone size: once; V gene: TRBV4-1
CDR3 protein: CASGLIIFRESEAFF; CDR3 DNA: TGTGCTAGTGGTTTGATAATTTTCAGGGAATCTGAAGCTTTCTTT; D gene: .; J gene: TRBJ1-1; clone size: .; V gene: TRBV12-5
CDR3 protein: CASSPPLAGPHNEQFF; CDR3 DNA: TGTGCCAGCAGTCCCCCCCTCGCAGGGCCGCACAATGAGCAGTTCTTC; D gene: .; J gene: TRBJ2-1; clone size: .; V gene: TRBV28
CDR3 protein: CASSLAIGESDTIYF; CDR3 DNA: TGCGCCAGCAGCTTGGCCATAGGGGAGAGTGACACCATATATTTT; D gene: .; J gene: TRBJ1-3; clone size: .; V gene: TRBV5-1
CDR3 protein: CASSLGPSESQYF; CDR3 DNA: TGTGCCAGCAGCTTAGGACCTTCCGAGTCCCAGTACTTC; D gene: .; J gene: TRBJ2-5; clone size: .; V gene: TRBV7-2
CDR3 protein: CAWNRATREQYF; CDR3 DNA: TGTGCCTGGAACAGGGCCACGAGAGAGCAGTACTTC; D gene: .; J gene: TRBJ2-7; clone size: .; V gene: TRBV30
CDR3 protein: CASSLEGLLYNEQFF; CDR3 DNA: TGTGCCAGCAGCCTGGAAGGGCTTTTGTACAATGAGCAGTTCTTC; D gene: .; J gene: TRBJ2-1; clone size: .; V gene: TRBV5-8
CDR3 protein: CASSFRDGLYGYTF; CDR3 DNA: TGTGCCAGCAGTTTCCGCGACGGCCTCTATGGCTACACCTTC; D gene: .; J gene: TRBJ1-2; clone size: .; V gene: TRBV27
CDR3 protein: CASSLEQGPSAFF; CDR3 DNA: TGTGCCAGCAGTTTAGAACAGGGGCCCTCAGCTTTCTTT; D gene: TRBD1; J gene: TRBJ1-1; clone size: .; V gene: TRBV28
CDR3 protein: CASSQGGQPQHF; CDR3 DNA: TGTGCCAGCAGCCAAGGGGGACAGCCCCAGCATTTT; D gene: .; J gene: TRBJ1-5; clone size: few; V gene: TRBV14
CDR3 protein: CASSSQLGETQYF; CDR3 DNA: TGCGCCAGCAGCTCTCAGTTGGGAGAGACCCAGTACTTC; D gene: .; J gene: TRBJ2-5; clone size: .; V gene: TRBV5-1
CDR3 protein: CATAGANVLTF; CDR3 DNA: TGTGCCACCGCTGGGGCCAACGTCCTGACTTTC; D gene: .; J gene: TRBJ2-6; clone size: .; V gene: TRBV6-6
CDR3 protein: CASSSRDSSPLHF; CDR3 DNA: TGTGCCAGCAGCTCTCGGGACAGTTCACCCCTCCACTTT; D gene: TRBD1; J gene: TRBJ1-6; clone size: .; V gene: TRBV7-2
CDR3 protein: CASSLDTGGAYGYTF; CDR3 DNA: TGTGCCAGCAGCTTAGATACGGGGGGCGCCTATGGCTACACCTTC; D gene: .; J gene: TRBJ1-2; clone size: .; V gene: TRBV7-2
CDR3 protein: CASSHSGEASGELFF; CDR3 DNA: TGTGCCAGCAGTCATTCGGGGGAGGCCTCCGGGGAGCTGTTTTTT; D gene: .; J gene: TRBJ2-2; clone size: .; V gene: TRBV14